One and the same sample provided the 19 T cell receptor beta chains below, sequenced in a study of T cell responses to AZD1222 COVID-19 vaccine. Some clones are missing from TCRdb's copy, which holds only in-frame ones; the method was immunoSEQ multiplex PCR. The sample lists roughly 120,000 clones, roughly 86% seen once, with roughly 4.1% in the top ten. The input for sequencing was peripheral blood, taken on day 0 of AZD1222 vaccination. Source of these receptors: an adult in good health.

This chain joins TRBV2 and TRBJ2-7; 8 bases match TRBD2. Germline V gene sequence: CDR1 SNHLY, CDR2 FYNNEI. Losses at the gene ends were 1 base for V and 7 bases for J; bases not matched to a gene: 6. CDR3 length: 14 residues. CDR3 sequence: CASSEGSGTGEQYF. CDR3 nucleotide sequence: TGTGCCAGCAGTGAAGGTAGCGGGACGGGGGAGCAGTACTTC.

The sample holds a few counts of this clone. The gene calls are TRBV6-2 or TRBV6-3 and TRBJ1-2; D is undetermined. Trimming took 2 bases from V and 1 from J, leaving 5 bases between them. This CDR3 is 13 amino acids long. Germline-derived CDR1 and CDR2 are MNHEY and SVGEGT. In nucleotides, the CDR3 is TGTGCCAGCAGTTACGGTATTAACTATGGCTACACCTTC. Translated: CASSYGINYGYTF.

This chain joins TRBV2 and TRBJ2-7; D remains ambiguous. In germline, CDR1 is SNHLY, CDR2 FYNNEI. The CDR3 spans 10 residues. Deletions cut 8 bases from V and 3 bases from J, with 5 bases between. CDR3 in amino acids: CASRDYEQYF. The DNA for the CDR3 is TGTGCCAGCCGAGACTACGAGCAGTACTTC.

The genes are TRBV18 and TRBJ2-1; D possibly corresponds to TRBD2 (6 bases). This CDR3 is built from 14 residues. CDR1 and CDR2 from the germline V gene are KGHSH and LQKENI. Trimming removed 6 bases from V and 2 bases from J, with 11 bases in between. The CDR3 sequence: CASSHGRTYNEQFF. The CDR3 nucleotides read TGTGCCAGCTCGCACGGGAGAACCTACAATGAGCAGTTCTTC.

The chain joins TRBV3-1 (or the pseudogene TRBV3-2) to TRBJ2-2, with TRBD2 matching 7 bases. CDR3 length: 17 amino acids. V was clipped by 1 base and J by 4 bases; unmatched bases: 9. Germline loops: CDR1 LGHDT, CDR2 YNNKEL (reference sequence). CDR3 in DNA: TGTGCCAGCAGCCAAGGTGGATGGGGGGGTAGCACCGGGGAGCTGTTTTTT. This sequence encodes CASSQGGWGGSTGELFF.

The CDR3 region has the DNA TGTGCCAGCAGAGGGACAGGGATAGGATCACCCCTCCACTTT. This sequence encodes CASRGTGIGSPLHF. This chain links TRBV2 with TRBJ1-6; 9 bases are a match to TRBD1. Per the germline V gene, CDR1 is SNHLY and CDR2 is FYNNEI. This CDR3 contains 14 residues. The V and J ends lost 6 bases and 10 bases, in that order; junction bases with no gene match: 7.

The rearrangement joins TRBV5-6 to TRBJ2-7; D is unresolved. Germline CDR1 SGHDT, CDR2 YYEEEE. The ends were cut back, 4 bases at V and 4 bases at J, with 9 bases in the middle. The length of the CDR3 is 12 residues. Written as DNA, the CDR3 is TGTGCCAGCAGCACCCAAGGGTACGAGCAGTACTTC. Translating gives CASSTQGYEQYF. Using reference TRBV5-6 and TRBJ2-7 for the parts outside the CDR3, the full variable domain is DAGVTQSPTHLIKTRGQQVTLRCSPKSGHDTVSWYQQALGQGPQFIFQYYEEEERQRGNFPDRFSGHQFPNYSSELNVNALLLGDSALYLCASSTQGYEQYFGPGTRLTVT.

The CDR3 coding sequence is TGCGCCAGCAGTATGGACGGCCACCTGCAGTTCTTC. Encoded protein: CASSMDGHLQFF. The chain couples TRBV5-1 to TRBJ2-1; D not resolved. The germline V gene encodes CDR1 SGHRS and CDR2 YFSETQ. There are 12 residues in the CDR3. V was trimmed by 5 bases and J by 12 bases, leaving 15 bases between them.

The gene calls are TRBV11-2 and TRBJ1-4; the D gene is possibly TRBD1 (5 bases). The germline V and J ends were trimmed by 2 bases and 1 base, with 8 bases remaining between them. The CDR3 loop spans 15 amino acids. Germline CDR1 reads SGHAT; CDR2 reads FQNNGV. The chain's CDR3 is CASSLNRGTNEKLFF. The CDR3, as DNA: TGTGCCAGCAGCTTAAATAGGGGAACTAATGAAAAACTGTTTTTT.

The chain recombines TRBV25-1 with TRBJ2-5; TRBD1 might be the D (5 bases). This CDR3 contains 15 residues. From germline, CDR1 is MGHDK and CDR2 SYGVNS. Between the trimmed V and J ends, which lost 3 bases and 2 bases, there was a span of 13 bases. This CDR3 reads CASSEVQVRQETQYF. The CDR3, as DNA: TGTGCCAGCAGTGAGGTACAGGTACGACAAGAGACCCAGTACTTC.

The chain employs TRBV5-1 and TRBJ2-3; 11 bases map to TRBD2. Trimming at V came to 4 bases and at J to 2 bases, leaving 3 bases not matched to a gene. The CDR3 is 15 residues long. Germline V lookup: CDR1 SGHRS, CDR2 YFSETQ. In DNA form, the CDR3 reads TGCGCCAGCAGCGAACTAGCGGGGGTCACAGATACGCAGTATTTT. This gives the protein CASSELAGVTDTQYF. The entire variable domain, with the rest obtained from reference TRBV5-1 and TRBJ2-3, is as follows: KAGVTQTPRYLIKTRGQQVTLSCSPISGHRSVSWYQQTPGQGLQFLFEYFSETQRNKGNFPGRFSGRQFSNSRSEMNVSTLELGDSALYLCASSELAGVTDTQYFGPGTRLTVL.

For the CDR3, the DNA is TGTGCCAGTAGCCCTTTAGGGGATGATACGCAGTATTTT. It codes for CASSPLGDDTQYF. V and J are TRBV19 and TRBJ2-3; a possible D gene is TRBD1 (5 bases). The germline V and J ends were trimmed by 6 bases and 6 bases, with 13 bases remaining between them. The CDR3 has 13 amino acids. In germline, CDR1 is LNHDA, CDR2 SQIVND (reference sequence).

The rearrangement links TRBV6-5 to TRBJ1-1; D not certain. The germline V and J ends were trimmed by 2 bases and 1 base, with 8 bases remaining between them. Germline CDR1 and CDR2: MNHEY and SVGAGI. The CDR3 is made up of 14 amino acids. CDR3 in DNA: TGTGCCAGCAGTTACCTGGGAGGGAACACTGAAGCTTTCTTT. Residues: CASSYLGGNTEAFF.

The chain employs TRBV6-4 and TRBJ1-2; D gene unclear. V was pared by 6 bases and J by 6 bases, with 5 bases between. The CDR3 runs to 10 residues. Germline V CDR1 and CDR2: MRHNA, SNTAGT. CDR3 coding DNA: TGTGCCAGCAGGGAGAATGGCTACACCTTC. Translated, it gives CASRENGYTF.

This clone was seen a few times. This sequence joins TRBV28 and TRBJ2-1; TRBD2 aligns across 11 bases. The CDR3 is 14 amino acids. Germline assignment: CDR1 MDHEN and CDR2 SYDVKM. V was clipped by 7 bases and J by 5 bases; unmatched bases: 4. The CDR3 coding sequence is TGTGCCAGCACACTAGCGGGGGCCGACAATGAGCAGTTCTTC. This encodes CASTLAGADNEQFF.

The rearrangement joins TRBV5-8 to TRBJ1-2; D gene unclear. The V end was cut by 2 bases, the J end by 6 bases, with 14 bases between. The CDR3 length is 14 residues. CDR1 is SGHTS and CDR2 is YDEGEE in the germline V gene. The CDR3 DNA is TGTGCCAGCAGCTTACTTGGGAACTCGAATGGCTACACCTTC. This codes for CASSLLGNSNGYTF.

V gene TRBV5-1 combines with J gene TRBJ1-1, with 7 bases that match TRBD1. V lost 4 bases and J lost 6; bases outside the gene matches: 15. This CDR3 has 16 amino acids. Germline V gene data show CDR1 as SGHRS and CDR2 as YFSETQ. The CDR3 region is CASSVQDQGVGAEAFF. The CDR3 bases are TGCGCCAGCAGCGTGCAAGATCAGGGGGTTGGGGCTGAAGCTTTCTTT. Looking up the rest from reference TRBV5-1 and TRBJ1-1 gives the full variable domain: KAGVTQTPRYLIKTRGQQVTLSCSPISGHRSVSWYQQTPGQGLQFLFEYFSETQRNKGNFPGRFSGRQFSNSRSEMNVSTLELGDSALYLCASSVQDQGVGAEAFFGQGTRLTVV.

The rearrangement uses TRBV29-1 and TRBJ1-2; the D is unclear. This CDR3 spans 11 amino acids. Germline V lookup: CDR1 SQVTM, CDR2 ANQGSEA. V was pared by 6 bases and J by 5 bases, with 10 bases between. CDR3 DNA sequence: TGCAGCGTCGAAACGATGTATGGCTACACCTTC. Encoded protein: CSVETMYGYTF. Together with reference TRBV29-1 and TRBJ1-2, the CDR3 gives the full variable domain: SAVISQKPSRDICQRGTSLTIQCQVDSQVTMMFWYRQQPGQSLTLIATANQGSEATYESGFVIDKFPISRPNLTFSTLTVSNMSPEDSSIYLCSVETMYGYTFGSGTRLTVV.

The V call is TRBV5-4, the J call TRBJ2-5; D ambiguous. The CDR3 spans 11 residues. Germline loops: CDR1 SGHNT, CDR2 YYREEE (reference sequence). Trimming pared 0 bases from V and 5 bases from J, leaving 2 bases between. The CDR3 sequence: CASSLDETQYF. The CDR3 DNA reads as TGTGCCAGCAGCTTGGACGAGACCCAGTACTTC. The full variable domain, its missing parts supplied by reference TRBV5-4 and TRBJ2-5, is ETGVTQSPTHLIKTRGQQVTLRCSSQSGHNTVSWYQQALGQGPQFIFQYYREEENGRGNFPPRFSGLQFPNYSSELNVNALELDDSALYLCASSLDETQYFGPGTRLLVL.